The 16 T cell receptor beta chains below all came from one sample that was sequenced in a study of cytomegalovirus exposure and HLA in healthy donors. PCR involved 60 Vbeta and 13 Jbeta primers. The table came from immunoSEQ multiplex PCR; TCRdb's copy has only in-frame clones and leaves some out. Here the sample spans 75,000 to 95,000 clones, about 77% being singletons. Sequencing was done on a sample of PBMCs. These receptors were collected from a man aged 50 to 60 in good health and CMV-seronegative.

This clone showed up just a few times. J is TRBJ1-1 and V is TRBV6-5; the D is unclear. Per the germline V gene, CDR1 is MNHEY and CDR2 is SVGAGI. CDR3 length: 14 amino acids. Deletions cut 5 bases from V and 3 bases from J, with 13 bases between. CDR3 in amino acids: CASSERAPDTEAFF. In DNA form, the CDR3 reads TGTGCCAGCAGTGAGCGGGCCCCAGACACTGAAGCTTTCTTT.

The chain carries TRBV30 and TRBJ1-6; no clear D. The V gene lost 3 bases and the J gene lost 8 bases, with 14 bases spanning the gap. This CDR3 has 14 residues. Germline values: CDR1 GTSNPN, CDR2 SVGIG (reference sequence). The CDR3 spells CAWRQLQFYSPLHF. The CDR3 coding sequence is TGTGCCTGGAGACAGCTACAATTCTATTCACCCCTCCACTTT.

The V and J genes are TRBV6-5 and TRBJ1-2, with D possibly being TRBD1 (6 bases). Trimming cost V 0 bases and J 4 bases, with 9 bases left between them. The germline gives CDR1 MNHEY, CDR2 SVGAGI. CDR3 length: 14 amino acids. This CDR3 is CASSYSGTRYGYTF. The CDR3 DNA reads TGTGCCAGCAGTTACTCCGGGACACGCTATGGCTACACCTTC.

This sequence joins TRBV5-5 and TRBJ1-4; tentative D call: TRBD1 (5 bases). Germline CDR1 is SGHKS and CDR2 is YYEKEE (reference sequence). The CDR3 has 15 amino acids. V was clipped by 0 bases and J by 2 bases, with 8 bases between them. CDR3 amino acids: CASSLGGLTNEKLFF. The CDR3 DNA reads as TGTGCCAGCAGCTTGGGGGGACTCACTAATGAAAAACTGTTTTTT. The whole variable domain, remainder taken from reference TRBV5-5 and TRBJ1-4, is DAGVTQSPTHLIKTRGQQVTLRCSPISGHKSVSWYQQVLGQGPQFIFQYYEKEERGRGNFPDRFSARQFPNYSSELNVNALLLGDSALYLCASSLGGLTNEKLFFGSGTQLSVL.

V usage is TRBV7-8 and J usage is TRBJ1-1; TRBD1 agrees at 9 bases. The length of the CDR3 is 16 residues. Trimming removed 5 bases from V and 1 base from J; junction bases left unmatched: 8. CDR1 and CDR2 from the germline V gene are SGHVS and FQNEAQ. CDR3 loop: CASSPGTGLRNTEAFF. The CDR3 DNA reads as TGTGCCAGCAGCCCGGGGACAGGGCTTAGGAACACTGAAGCTTTCTTT.

This clone was observed a few times. The chain carries TRBV11-2 and TRBJ1-6; D uncertain. Germline V lookup: CDR1 SGHAT, CDR2 FQNNGV. This CDR3 region has 14 residues. V lost 3 bases and J lost 8, with 11 bases in between. Here the CDR3 DNA reads TGTGCCAGCAGCTTGCCCGACTCGGATTCACCCCTCCACTTT. As protein: CASSLPDSDSPLHF.

This chain uses TRBV7-2 with TRBJ1-2; tentative D call: TRBD1 (6 bases). The length of the CDR3 is 12 residues. Germline CDR1 SGHTA, CDR2 FQGNSA. The V end lost 1 base, the J end lost 8 bases, and 8 bases lay between the germline ends. The CDR3 is CASSLVGAGYTF. Here the CDR3 DNA reads TGTGCCAGCAGCTTAGTGGGGGCGGGCTACACCTTC.

Written as DNA, the CDR3 is TGTGCCAGCAGTTACGGCTTGCGCCAGGGTAGCTCCTACGAGCAGTACTTC. Translation: CASSYGLRQGSSYEQYF. V usage is TRBV27 and J usage is TRBJ2-7; perhaps TRBD1 as D (5 bases). Germline-derived CDR1 and CDR2 are MNHEY and SMNVEV (reference sequence). This CDR3 comprises 17 residues. V lost 4 bases, J lost 0 bases, and 19 bases lay in between.

The rearrangement links TRBV28 to TRBJ1-5; TRBD1 aligns across 7 bases. Germline V gene sequence: CDR1 MDHEN, CDR2 SYDVKM. This CDR3 has 17 residues. V was pared by 2 bases and J by 4 bases, with 11 bases of the junction left unmatched. The CDR3 DNA is TGTGCCAGCAGTTTAGATGGCCACGGGACAGTTAATCAGCCCCAGCATTTT. Protein product: CASSLDGHGTVNQPQHF.

The chain carries TRBV7-9 and TRBJ1-4, with D unresolved. The CDR3 length is 14 residues. Germline-derived CDR1 and CDR2 are SEHNR and FQNEAQ (reference sequence). Trimming stripped 4 bases from V and 0 bases from J, with 6 bases between. The CDR3 is CASSWSATNEKLFF. CDR3 coding DNA: TGTGCCAGCAGCTGGTCGGCAACTAATGAAAAACTGTTTTTT.

The CDR3 sequence: CASSLAGSGGTDTQYF. Here the CDR3 DNA reads TGTGCCAGCAGCTTAGCCGGGAGCGGAGGAACAGATACGCAGTATTTT. J is TRBJ2-3 and V is TRBV7-9, with D possibly matching TRBD2 (6 bases). The CDR3 sequence is 16 residues long. V was shortened by 0 bases and J by 3 bases, with 13 bases between the two germline ends. Germline V gives CDR1 SEHNR, CDR2 FQNEAQ (reference sequence).

Comment on this clone: Other nucleotide sequences from this sample produce the same CDR3. V gene TRBV7-2 combines with J gene TRBJ1-1, with D possibly being TRBD1 (5 bases). CDR3 length equals 14 residues. Germline loops: CDR1 SGHTA, CDR2 FQGNSA. Trimming took off 5 bases at V and 5 bases at J, with 15 bases between the two ends. CDR3 protein: CASSPQGRRTEAFF. CDR3 nucleotides: TGTGCCAGCAGCCCCCAGGGCAGAAGGACTGAAGCTTTCTTT.

The chain joins TRBV5-6 to TRBJ2-4, with a weak D call TRBD2 (7 bases). Trimming shortened V by 0 bases and J by 0 bases, and 10 bases separated the two germline ends. Germline V gene data show CDR1 as SGHDT and CDR2 as YYEEEE. The CDR3 totals 16 residues. The CDR3 coding sequence is TGTGCCAGCAGCTTGGGCGGGGGCGTAGCCAAAAACATTCAGTACTTC. The encoded protein is CASSLGGGVAKNIQYF.

A few counts support this clone. The J gene is TRBJ1-6, the V gene TRBV6-6, with 7 bases aligning to TRBD1. Looked up from germline, CDR1 is MNHNY and CDR2 is SVGAGI (reference sequence). The CDR3 loop spans 15 amino acids. J gave up 9 bases and V 4 bases, and 9 bases lay outside the gene matches. As DNA, the CDR3 is TGTGCCAGCAGTTCGACAGGGCCCTTAAGTTCACCCCTCCACTTT. Its protein is CASSSTGPLSSPLHF.

This CDR3 reads CASSEQGAGEKLFF. CDR3 nucleotide sequence: TGTGCCAGCAGTGAACAGGGGGCGGGGGAAAAACTGTTTTTT. This chain links TRBV2 with TRBJ1-4; TRBD1 aligns across 8 bases. Trimming removed 2 bases from V and 8 bases from J; junction bases left unmatched: 4. Germline values: CDR1 SNHLY, CDR2 FYNNEI. This CDR3 region has 14 residues.

This clone was found a few times. The CDR3 bases are TGCGCCAGCAGCTTGCGGGATCGCACAGATACGCAGTATTTT. This gives the protein CASSLRDRTDTQYF. The rearrangement joins TRBV5-1 to TRBJ2-3, with D tentatively TRBD2 (5 bases). This CDR3 region has 14 residues. The V gene lost 1 base and the J gene lost 1 base, with 7 bases spanning the gap. The V gene's germline CDR1 is SGHRS and CDR2 YFSETQ.